This TCR beta chain was retrieved from a study of early T cells in non-severe SARS-CoV-2 infection. Study-level information: Sequencing of bulk RNA from unsorted whole blood was done, without chain pairing.

Individual cDNA molecules received unique molecular identifiers. Using its own MiXCR run on the 5' RACE reads, TCRdb lists one record per CDR3 protein. The sample holds 65,000 to 70,000 distinct CDR3 sequences; 12% are singletons and the top ten take roughly 1.7%. This clonotype was observed a handful of times. The target antigen is unknown. Notes on the study in general: Matching with VDJdb favored anti-spike CD8 responses (missing private and CD4 specificities).

Sequencing was performed on whole blood. This receptor was identified in an adult who was a healthcare worker with PCR-confirmed SARS-CoV-2 infection or an uninfected control (not recorded which).

CDR3 loop: CASSSRLAGESGTQYF. In nucleotides, the CDR3 is TGTGCCAGCAGCTCCAGACTAGCGGGTGAATCTGGCACCCAGTACTTC. V gene TRBV13 combines with J gene TRBJ2-5; 10 positions match TRBD2. CDR1 is PRHDT and CDR2 is FYEKMQ in the germline V gene (reference sequence). The length of the CDR3 is 16 residues. With V trimmed by 4 bases and J by 8 bases, 13 bases remained unmatched.